The source of this T cell receptor beta chain is a study of T cell repertoires in aging, cancer and after chemotherapy. Study-wide results and limits: In cancer patients, declining TCR diversity with age involved lost richness and lost evenness.

TRB rearrangements spanning V, D and J were amplified using mixed TRB-A/B primers. One entry per CDR3 protein, called by TCRdb with MiXCR from the multiplex PCR reads. The sample yields around 10,000 distinct CDR3 sequences, roughly 39% seen once. The template was genomic DNA from peripheral blood, not RNA. Comments on this clonotype: The antigen is not known.

Germline values: CDR1 MNHEY, CDR2 SMNVEV (reference sequence). CDR3 length equals 15 residues. Trimming removed 3 bases at V and 0 bases at J, with 12 bases between. Source material: blood. The chain uses TRBV27 and TRBJ2-7, with D maybe TRBD2 (6 bases). The receptor was isolated from a human donor in good health. The CDR3 region is CASSFGGGLSYEQYF. The CDR3 DNA follows: TGTGCCAGCAGTTTTGGGGGAGGCCTCTCCTACGAGCAGTACTTC.